The source of this T cell receptor (beta chain) is a study of blood T cell repertoires in COVID-19. Participants' reported clinical history set cohort assignment. Generated by immunoSEQ multiplex PCR, the TCRdb table keeps only in-frame clones and is missing some. This sample has fewer than 250,000 clones, with around 85% found just once. Many counts were recorded for this clone. The germline V gene has CDR1 SGHDT and CDR2 YYEEEE. The CDR3 covers 15 residues. V was pared by 0 bases and J by 7 bases, with 7 bases of the junction left unmatched. This clonotype originated in a woman aged 40 to 50 with acute COVID-19. V gene TRBV5-6 combines with J gene TRBJ2-5; 9 bases fit TRBD1. The sample comprised PBMCs or T cells enriched from blood (not recorded which). DNA for the CDR3: TGTGCCAGCAGCTTGGCCGACAGGGGGTTCGTGACCCAGTACTTC. This encodes CASSLADRGFVTQYF. The full variable domain, completed using reference TRBV5-6 and TRBJ2-5, is DAGVTQSPTHLIKTRGQQVTLRCSPKSGHDTVSWYQQALGQGPQFIFQYYEEEERQRGNFPDRFSGHQFPNYSSELNVNALLLGDSALYLCASSLADRGFVTQYFGPGTRLLVL.